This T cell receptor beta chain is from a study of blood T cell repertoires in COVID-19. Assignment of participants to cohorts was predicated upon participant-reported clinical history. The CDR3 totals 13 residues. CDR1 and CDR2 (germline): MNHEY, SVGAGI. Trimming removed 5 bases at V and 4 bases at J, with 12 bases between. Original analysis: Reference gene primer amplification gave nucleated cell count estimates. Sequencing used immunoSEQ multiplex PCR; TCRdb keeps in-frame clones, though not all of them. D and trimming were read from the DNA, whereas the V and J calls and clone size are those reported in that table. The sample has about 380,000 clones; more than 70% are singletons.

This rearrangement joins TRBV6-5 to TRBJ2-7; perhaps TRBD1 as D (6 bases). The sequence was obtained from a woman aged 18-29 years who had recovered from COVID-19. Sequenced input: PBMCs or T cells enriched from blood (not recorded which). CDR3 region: CASSLTGSYEQYF. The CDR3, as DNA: TGTGCCAGCAGTCTTACAGGGTCTTACGAGCAGTACTTC.